The TCR beta chain under discussion was sequenced for a study of blood T cell repertoires in COVID-19. On the study more broadly: COVID-19 samples collected from the United States, Italy and Spain covered acute and convalescent phases. From T cells, B-cell-depleted T cells, or PBMCs came the material, which was cDNA or gDNA.

J was trimmed by 2 bases and V by 1 base; bases with no gene match: 9. Germline loops: CDR1 KGHDR, CDR2 SFDVKD. This CDR3 contains 17 residues. Authors' data handling: Cell counts per sample came from amplifying reference gene primers. Repertoires were generated with immunoSEQ multiplex PCR, while TCRdb's copy carries only in-frame clones and drops some. That table supplies the V and J calls and clone size; D and trimming were determined from the DNA. The sample gives about 69,000 clones, 65% to 90% of which show up once; 2.5% to 3% is in the top ten. This TCR derives from an elderly man with acute or convalescent COVID-19. Sequenced: peripheral blood. V is TRBV24-1 and J is TRBJ1-2; 7 nucleotides line up with TRBD1. The CDR3 DNA reads as TGTGCCACCAGTGATTTCAGGATGGACAGGAACAACTATGGCTACACCTTC. Translation gives CATSDFRMDRNNYGYTF.